A selection of T cell receptor beta chains follows, all from one sample in a study of beta chain features in type 1 diabetes. Sequencing used immunoSEQ multiplex PCR; TCRdb keeps in-frame clones, though not all of them. This table holds 640,000 or so clones, roughly an eighth found once. The sample taken for sequencing was naive CD4+ T cells from blood. The receptors shown here come from a man aged 18 to 29 with type 1 diabetes. Both conserved end residues are part of each CDR3. Each record gives: J gene, D gene, V gene, CDR3 protein. D genes are given only for firm matches.

TRBJ1-3 TRBD1 TRBV4-1 CASSRFGTGNSGNTIYF
TRBJ2-5 TRBD2 TRBV5-6 CASSLERWREGQETQYF
TRBJ1-1 . TRBV30 CAWSLPAGPKTEAFF
TRBJ2-7 . TRBV7-2 CASSPLRDAYEQYF
TRBJ2-6 . TRBV12-5 CASGSSGANVLTF
TRBJ2-2 TRBD2 TRBV9 CASSVEGGRGSGDTGELFF
TRBJ1-6 TRBD1 TRBV7-8 CASSSNRDRAASPLHF
TRBJ2-7 . TRBV23-1 CASSHQGSSSYEQYF
TRBJ2-3 TRBD2 TRBV6-6 CASTLAGAADTQYF
TRBJ2-1 TRBD2 TRBV4-1 CASSQGDLAGGNEQFF
TRBJ2-7 . TRBV29-1 CSVAPVSSYEQYF
TRBJ2-1 TRBD1 TRBV29-1 CSAQDRVVNEQFF
TRBJ1-1 . TRBV2 CASSELENTEAFF
TRBJ2-6 TRBD2 TRBV7-6 CASSHGLAGAPGANVLTF
TRBJ2-2 . TRBV5-1 CASSLLGAPGELFF
TRBJ2-5 . TRBV7-2 CASSPQLGETQYF
TRBJ2-1 TRBD2 TRBV7-2 CASSLGGSGGYEQFF
TRBJ2-1 TRBD2 TRBV27 CASSPSGTTYNEQFF
TRBJ1-4 . TRBV30 CAWSTGHEKLFF
TRBJ1-1 . TRBV7-2 CASSTGQTEAFF
TRBJ1-3 . TRBV5-1 CASSLGQADTGNTIYF
TRBJ2-3 TRBD2 TRBV9 CASSPGGRSTDTQYF
TRBJ1-2 . TRBV30 CAWIKKAGRDYGYTF
TRBJ2-7 . TRBV11-2 CASSLGNTGQSSYEQYF
TRBJ2-3 . TRBV6-5 CASSYAEGADTQYF
TRBJ1-2 . TRBV5-6 CASRRYRYGYTF